Presented here are 3 T cell receptor beta chains from one specimen sequenced in a study of cytomegalovirus exposure and HLA in healthy donors. Primers included in the PCR were 60 Vbeta and 13 Jbeta primers. Sequencing used immunoSEQ multiplex PCR; TCRdb keeps in-frame clones, though not all of them. The table has 100,000 to 150,000 clones, roughly 70% seen once; the top ten hold 2% to 2.5%. The sample was PBMCs. Receptors originate from a woman aged 40 to 49 in good health and CMV-seropositive.

This clone has only a few counts. This sequence joins TRBV27 and TRBJ1-2; maybe TRBD1 (5 bases). The CDR3 is 14 amino acids. Germline loops: CDR1 MNHEY, CDR2 SMNVEV (reference sequence). V was pared by 4 bases and J by 4 bases, with 13 bases between. CDR3 amino acids: CASSSAGGIYGYTF. The CDR3 nucleotides are TGTGCCAGCAGTTCTGCGGGGGGGATCTATGGCTACACCTTC.

V and J are TRBV27 and TRBJ2-7; 7 nucleotides match TRBD1. Germline lookup yields CDR1 MNHEY and CDR2 SMNVEV (reference sequence). After removal of 4 bases from V and 3 bases from J, the junction contained 18 bases not matched to a gene. CDR3 length equals 18 residues. CDR3 protein: CASSSRLISTGLIYEQYF. For the CDR3, the DNA is TGTGCCAGCAGTTCACGACTTATCTCGACAGGGCTCATCTACGAGCAGTACTTC.

The J gene is TRBJ2-3, the V gene TRBV18; no firm D call. From germline, CDR1 is KGHSH and CDR2 LQKENI. The CDR3 is 14 residues long. Trimming took 4 bases from V and 6 from J, leaving 14 bases between them. The CDR3 loop is CASSLVSPRDTQYF. The DNA of the CDR3 is TGTGCCAGCTCACTTGTTAGCCCTCGGGATACGCAGTATTTT.